This T cell receptor (beta chain) was documented in a study of CD8 T cells in Susac syndrome. General observations from the study: As acknowledged by the study, its TCR sequencing and HLA analysis included a relatively small number of individuals.

This clonotype was counted once. Its antigen remains unknown. Sequencing of TCR beta covered CD8+ and CD4+ T cells obtained from blood. After extraction with the RNeasy kit, roughly 0.45 to 1 ug of the RNA was reverse transcribed using random hexamers. By means of immunoSEQ multiplex PCR, TCR beta CDR3 spanning 54 Vbeta and 13 Jbeta underwent amplification. TCRdb reprocessed the immunoSEQ multiplex PCR reads via MiXCR and lists one record per CDR3 protein. The data hold 150,000 to 200,000 distinct CDR3 sequences, with roughly 94% observed a single time. V lost 0 bases, J lost 2 bases, and 12 bases lay in between. Germline CDR1 reads SGHRS; CDR2 reads YFSETQ. The CDR3 sequence is 15 residues long.

Material: CD4+ T cells from PBMCs. The rearrangement uses TRBV5-1 and TRBJ2-7; a weak D match, TRBD1 (6 bases). This receptor was obtained from a human donor in good health. CDR3 nucleotides: TGCGCCAGCAGCTTGGTTCAGGGGAACACCTACGAGCAGTACTTC. This codes for CASSLVQGNTYEQYF.